These T cell receptor beta chains were read from a single sample in a study of blood T cells in healthy people across ages. TCRdb called the 5' RACE reads again in MiXCR, with one record for every CDR3 protein. The data show some 1.5 million distinct CDR3 sequences, about 45% seen once. Sequencing input: blood. The receptors shown here come from a woman between 18 and 30 years old in good health. CDR3s include the opening cysteine and the closing phenylalanine or tryptophan. D genes are given only for firm matches. The size of a clone is reported for some rows only, either as once, few or many, or as a class for expanded clones.

.,.,12,TRBV29-1,TRBJ2-5,TGCAGCGTTCCGGCAGGTGGCGAGACCCAGTACTTC,CSVPAGGETQYF
.,.,15,TRBV6-2/TRBV6-3,TRBJ2-5,TGTGCCAGCAGTCGGACTAATATGGCCCAAGAGACCCAGTACTTC,CASSRTNMAQETQYF
.,.,18,TRBV2,TRBJ2-2,TGTGCCAGCAGTGTTCTGTCACTATTCCTTGCCGGCACCGGGGAGCTGTTTTTT,CASSVLSLFLAGTGELFF
.,once,14,TRBV3-1,TRBJ1-1,TGTGCCAGCAGCCAAGATATTAGGCTCACTGAAGCTTTCTTT,CASSQDIRLTEAFF
.,.,14,TRBV7-2,TRBJ1-1,TGTGCCAGCAGCAGACCGGGACAGAACACTGAAGCTTTCTTT,CASSRPGQNTEAFF
.,.,12,TRBV9,TRBJ2-1,TGTGCCAGCAGCGTAGAACTAGATGAGCAGTTCTTC,CASSVELDEQFF
.,few,13,TRBV29-1,TRBJ2-2,TGCAGCGTTCGATCAGGGGTCTCCGGGGAGCTGTTTTTT,CSVRSGVSGELFF
TRBD1,.,13,TRBV20-1,TRBJ1-1,TGCAGTGCAGTCCAGGGACAGTCGGGTGAAGCTTTCTTT,CSAVQGQSGEAFF
TRBD1,many,14,TRBV5-1,TRBJ2-3,TGCGCCAGCAGCCCTGGGACAGGGAGGGATACGCAGTATTTT,CASSPGTGRDTQYF
.,few,12,TRBV20-1,TRBJ1-2,TGCAGTGCTAGTCGAGACGTCTATGGCTACACCTTC,CSASRDVYGYTF
.,few,16,TRBV12-3/TRBV12-4,TRBJ1-2,TGTGCCAGCAGTGCCTTCAGCGCGCGGGGGAACTATGGCTACACCTTC,CASSAFSARGNYGYTF
TRBD2,.,14,TRBV20-1,TRBJ2-3,TGCAGTGCTAGGCCTAGCGGAACCACAGATACGCAGTATTTT,CSARPSGTTDTQYF
.,few,16,TRBV7-9,TRBJ2-3,TGTGCCAGCAGCCCCGGGGTGGACGGACAATCAGATACGCAGTATTTT,CASSPGVDGQSDTQYF
.,.,16,TRBV29-1,TRBJ2-3,TGCAGCGTTGAAGATCGTAAGGGGTGGGACACAGATACGCAGTATTTT,CSVEDRKGWDTDTQYF
.,.,10,TRBV2,TRBJ2-5,TGTGCCAGCAGGGTCTCTGAGCAGTACTTC,CASRVSEQYF
TRBD1,few,15,TRBV7-2,TRBJ2-5,TGTGCCAGCAGCATTTCGACAGGGCCTCAAGAGACCCAGTACTTC,CASSISTGPQETQYF
.,.,15,TRBV6-1,TRBJ2-1,TGTGCCAGCTCAGATGGGCCCCCCCTATACAATGAGCAGTTCTTC,CASSDGPPLYNEQFF
TRBD2,few,20,TRBV6-2/TRBV6-3,TRBJ2-1,TGTGCCAGCAGTTACTGGGGAGGGGTGAGCAGCGGGGCTACAGACAATGAGCAGTTCTTC,CASSYWGGVSSGATDNEQFF
.,.,14,TRBV12-3/TRBV12-4,TRBJ2-5,TGTGCCAGCAGTGCCCTAGATGGGAGAGAGACCCAGTACTTC,CASSALDGRETQYF